The following is a TCR beta chain sequence with its context. The sample originates from a study of control samples from healthy donors and cancer patients. This CDR3 spans 16 amino acids. With 2 bases clipped from V and 4 bases from J, the junction kept 7 bases outside the gene matches. Germline lookup yields CDR1 LGHNA and CDR2 YNFKEQ. The protocol was immunoSEQ multiplex PCR, while the TCRdb copy is restricted to in-frame clones and leaves out a portion. The table lists under 450,000 clones, approximately 92% of them singletons. The clonotype originates from a man between 40 and 49 years old with head and neck cancer. The genes are TRBV4-2 and TRBJ1-4; 7 nucleotides align to TRBD1. The sequenced sample was PBMCs. The DNA of the CDR3 is TGTGCCAGCAGCCAACCTGGGACAGTTAATAATGAAAAACTGTTTTTT. Amino acid sequence: CASSQPGTVNNEKLFF.